One and the same sample provided the 14 T cell receptor beta chains below, sequenced in a study of tumor-infiltrating lymphocytes in primary liver carcinoma. Making TCR beta cDNA involved around 540 ng total RNA and a constant-region primer. Three nested multiplex PCR rounds of slightly modified ARM-PCR generated TCR beta libraries. Investigators reported that the first two PCR rounds, at approximately 11 cycles each, used TRBV1-TRBV30 forward primers with a C-beta reverse primer. MiXCR was run by TCRdb on the multiplex PCR reads, yielding one entry per CDR3 protein. Among 100,000 or so distinct CDR3 sequences listed, about 70% were seen once. Starting material for RNA and DNA co-extraction consisted of about 17-32 mg of unsorted bulk tissue. The sequencing sample was made of liver tumor tissue from sampling region 2. This sample's subset: tumor region T2, inferior pole. Receptor source: a woman aged 55-70 years with primary liver carcinoma and hepatitis B virus infection.

As regards this clonotype: Here the CDR3 omits its conserved ending phenylalanine or tryptophan, so a read error is the likely source. Because the CDR3's place on the DNA is in doubt, the DNA is left out and the CDR3 is given as listed by TCRdb. The V and J genes are TRBV29-1 and TRBJ2-1. Germline CDR1 and CDR2: SQVTM and ANQGSEA. The CDR3 is 13 amino acids long, termini counted. CDR3 sequence reads: CSVDDLVYNERFS.

The table lists this clonotype with many counts. The genes are TRBV6-2 or TRBV6-3 and TRBJ2-1, with 10 nucleotides matching TRBD2. This CDR3 is 16 amino acids long. Germline trimming cut 0 bases from V and 8 bases from J; bases unmatched to any gene: 7. CDR1 and CDR2 from the germline V gene are MNHEY and SVGEGT. The CDR3 reads CASSYSLAGEVHEQFF. The DNA for the CDR3 is TGTGCCAGCAGTTACTCTCTAGCGGGAGAGGTCCATGAGCAGTTCTTC.

This clonotype was recorded a few times. Because the CDR3's place on the DNA is in doubt, the DNA is left out and the CDR3 is given as listed by TCRdb. V gene TRBV28 combines with J gene TRBJ2-7; the table assigns TRBD1, which was not confirmed against the DNA. Germline CDR1 is MDHEN and CDR2 is SYDVKM. The CDR3 length is 15 residues, termini included. The CDR3 protein is CTSRSWGAGSYEHYF.

Worth noting for this clonotype: At one boundary the junction diverges from the germline segment, which might be a read error. This chain links TRBV11-2 with TRBJ1-2; 7 positions match TRBD1. This CDR3 is 14 amino acids long. Germline CDR1 reads SGHAT; CDR2 reads FQNNGV. This chain's CDR3 is CVSSTGAIICGYTF. DNA for the CDR3: TGTGTCAGCAGCACAGGGGCCATAATCTGTGGCTACACCTTC. The full variable domain, rest sourced from reference TRBV11-2 and TRBJ1-2, is EAGVAQSPRYKIIEKRQSVAFWCNPISGHATLYWYQQILGQGPKLLIQFQNNGVVDDSQLPKDRFSAERLKGVDSTLKIQPAKLEDSAVYLCVSSTGAIICGYTFGSGTRLTVV.

This clonotype has a count of ten or more. This rearrangement joins TRBV7-9 to TRBJ2-1; TRBD2 might be the D (7 bases). CDR3 size: 15 residues. The germline V gene encodes CDR1 SEHNR and CDR2 FQNEAQ (reference sequence). The V end lost 1 base, the J end lost 6 bases, and 13 bases lay between the germline ends. The CDR3 DNA sequence: TGTGCCAGCAGCTTAGGCTCGGGGGGCTTCAATGAGCAGTTCTTC. Translation gives CASSLGSGGFNEQFF.

Concerning this clonotype itself: Sequence at one end of the junction differs from germline and may be a read error. The V gene is TRBV11-3, the J gene TRBJ2-7; 8 bases are shared with TRBD2. There are 15 residues in the CDR3. Germline V gene lookup returns CDR1 SGHNT and CDR2 YENEEA. The CDR3 nucleotides are TGTGCTAGCGGCTTACTAGCGGAGGATTACAATGAGCAATTCTTC. It codes for CASGLLAEDYNEQFF.

To note about this clonotype: One end of the junction varies from germline; a read error may be responsible. The chain is built from TRBV11-3 and TRBJ2-7, with D tentatively TRBD2 (5 bases). Germline values: CDR1 SGHNT, CDR2 YENEEA. This CDR3 spans 15 amino acids. The CDR3 here is CAISPRLGKAYEKYF. The CDR3 DNA reads TGTGCCATCAGCCCCCGGCTCGGGAAAGCCTACGAGAAGTACTTC.

Remarks on this clonotype: A read error is likely, as this CDR3 ends without the conserved phenylalanine or tryptophan. This chain joins TRBV10-1 and TRBJ2-5, with 7 bases aligning to TRBD1. CDR1 and CDR2 (germline): WNHNN, SYGVQD (reference sequence). This CDR3 is 13 amino acids long. As DNA, the CDR3 is TGCACCAGCAGCCCCAGGGGGTTGGGGACCCAGTACCTC. Protein product: CTSSPRGLGTQYL.

For this clonotype: A much larger clonotype is one base distant, so this may be a read error. V is TRBV5-1 and J is TRBJ2-1, with 10 nucleotides matching TRBD2. Germline loops: CDR1 SGHRS, CDR2 YFSETQ. This CDR3 has 15 amino acids. In DNA, the CDR3 is TGCGCCAGCAGCTTGGCGCTAGCGGGAGTTAATGAGCAGCTCTTC. Its protein product is CASSLALAGVNEQLF.

This clonotype was picked up one time. A junction end diverges from the germline sequence, so it may reflect a read error. V and J are TRBV4-2 and TRBJ1-1; D is undetermined. The CDR3 has 15 amino acids. Germline loops: CDR1 LGHNA, CDR2 YNFKEQ. CDR3 residues: CASHIDPGKAGEAFF. The CDR3 region has the DNA TGTGCCAGCCACATCGATCCGGGGAAAGCTGGTGAAGCCTTCTTT.

Comments on this clonotype: The junction shows a germline mismatch at one end, possibly a read error. The CDR3 loop is CSVHGSAAGGDGTQYF. Written as DNA, the CDR3 is TGCAGCGTCCACGGATCCGCGGCGGGAGGTGACGGCACGCAATATTTT. The V call is TRBV29-1, the J call TRBJ2-3; TRBD2 matches at 8 bases. The length of the CDR3 is 16 residues. Germline loops: CDR1 SQVTM, CDR2 ANQGSEA.

The V and J genes are TRBV11-2 and TRBJ2-7, with 7 bases identical to TRBD2. Germline V gene sequence: CDR1 SGHAT, CDR2 FQNNGV. This CDR3 comprises 14 residues. Losses at the gene ends were 1 base for V and 6 bases for J; bases not matched to a gene: 6. As DNA, the CDR3 is TGTGCCAGCAGCTTAGTTCGACTAGCAACCGAGCAGTACTTC. It translates to CASSLVRLATEQYF.

This clonotype was seen once. The chain recombines TRBV29-1 with TRBJ1-2; 7 nucleotides match TRBD1. In germline, CDR1 is SQVTM, CDR2 ANQGSEA. The length of the CDR3 is 11 residues. CDR3 in amino acids: CIALQGCGYTF. CDR3 nucleotides: TGCATCGCCCTACAGGGGTGTGGCTACACCTTC.

This clonotype was counted only a few times. Its ends do not fully match the called genes, so a read error is possible. V usage is TRBV29-1 and J usage is TRBJ2-3, with a weak D call TRBD2 (5 bases). Germline V CDR1 and CDR2: SQVTM, ANQGSEA. The CDR3 has 15 residues. CDR3 coding DNA: TGCAGCGTTGCGCCTAGAGGTGGGAGCGCAGATACGCAGTATTTC. Amino acid sequence: CSVAPRGGSADTQYF.